One sample yielded the 24 T cell receptor beta chains listed below, sequenced in a study of metastatic and nonmetastatic thyroid tumors. Using MiXCR, TCRdb reanalyzed the PCR reads. The table includes 43,000 or so clones, roughly a quarter detected once. Nobody among the patients had been given any treatment before thyroid surgery. The sequencing input was blood. The receptors were gathered from a male donor with papillary thyroid cancer or a benign thyroid nodule (not recorded which). Some clones in this sample may be carry-over from other donors' samples.

This clone occurred a few times. This chain uses TRBV6-1 with TRBJ2-3, with 12 nucleotides matching TRBD2. Unmatched junction bases numbered 20, after V lost 7 bases and J lost 3 bases. This CDR3 has 20 amino acids. CDR1 and CDR2 from the germline V gene are MNHNS and SASEGT. The CDR3 sequence is CASMRSFGLAGQGFTDTQYF. For the CDR3, the DNA is TGTGCCAGCATGAGGAGCTTTGGACTAGCGGGACAGGGATTTACAGATACGCAGTATTTT.

This clone ranks as medium-sized (0.01 to 0.1%). The chain has TRBV12-3 or TRBV12-4 and TRBJ2-1, with D tentatively TRBD2 (7 bases). This CDR3 spans 16 amino acids. V lost 7 bases and J 5 bases, leaving 21 bases between the germline ends. The CDR3 nucleotides are TGTGCCAGCACCTCGAGGGGGGGCGCGCGGGACAATGAGCAGTTCTTC. This encodes CASTSRGGARDNEQFF.

With regard to this clone: One end of the junction is discordant with germline, which a read error may explain. The sample carries other DNA sequences with the same CDR3. The V gene is TRBV6-1, the J gene TRBJ2-6; 9 bases agree with TRBD1. The CDR3 contains 18 residues. Germline values: CDR1 MNHNS, CDR2 SASEGT. The CDR3 DNA is TGTGCTAGCAGTGAGGCAAACAGGGGGCTTGCTGGGGCCAACGTCCTGACTTTC. It encodes CASSEANRGLAGANVLTF.

This clone was recorded a few times. This rearrangement joins TRBV12-3 or TRBV12-4 to TRBJ1-6; D possibly corresponds to TRBD1 (5 bases). The germline V and J ends were trimmed by 0 bases and 8 bases, with 8 bases remaining between them. There are 14 residues in the CDR3. CDR3 sequence (DNA): TGTGCCAGCAGTTTAGCTTCGGGGGATTCACCCCTCCACTTT. Translated: CASSLASGDSPLHF.

The gene calls are TRBV7-9 and TRBJ1-2; D is unresolved. The V gene's germline CDR1 is SEHNR and CDR2 FQNEAQ (reference sequence). CDR3 size: 14 residues. Trimming pared 2 bases from V and 0 bases from J, leaving 7 bases between. Here the CDR3 DNA reads TGTGCCAGCAGCTTAACCGCTACTAACTATGGCTACACCTTC. Protein: CASSLTATNYGYTF. The variable domain in full, with the rest retrieved from reference TRBV7-9 and TRBJ1-2, is DTGVSQNPRHKITKRGQNVTFRCDPISEHNRLYWYRQTLGQGPEFLTYFQNEAQLEKSRLLSDRFSAERPKGSFSTLEIQRTEQGDSAMYLCASSLTATNYGYTFGSGTRLTVV.

This clone was seen a single time. V and J are TRBV5-1 and TRBJ1-2; D is perhaps TRBD1 (5 bases). Germline V CDR1 and CDR2: SGHRS, YFSETQ. The CDR3 spans 15 residues. V lost 0 bases and J 4 bases, leaving 13 bases between the germline ends. The CDR3 here is CASSLAGAPIYGYTF. As DNA, the CDR3 is TGCGCCAGCAGCTTGGCCGGGGCCCCAATCTATGGCTACACCTTC.

This clone was seen many times. Here the CDR3 reads CASSADRVGYTF. CDR3 in DNA: TGTGCCAGCAGCGCTGACAGGGTCGGCTACACCTTC. The chain couples TRBV9 to TRBJ1-2; TRBD1 aligns across 7 bases. This CDR3 is 12 amino acids long. J was trimmed by 8 bases and V by 3 bases; bases with no gene match: 4. In germline, CDR1 is SGDLS, CDR2 YYNGEE.

To note about this clone: A junction boundary mismatches the germline segment, possibly from a read error. This chain links TRBV6-1 with TRBJ2-7, with no clear D. The germline gives CDR1 MNHNS, CDR2 SASEGT. The CDR3 spans 15 residues. CDR3 DNA sequence: TGTGCCAGCAGTGAAAAAGGATTCAGGAACAACGAGCGGTACTTC. It encodes CASSEKGFRNNERYF.

This clone was seen many times. CDR3 residues: CASRPTSGTGGMNTEAFF. The DNA for the CDR3 is TGTGCCAGCAGACCGACCTCCGGGACTGGGGGCATGAACACTGAAGCTTTCTTT. This sequence joins TRBV28 and TRBJ1-1; TRBD1 might be the D (6 bases). V lost 6 bases to trimming and J lost 0 bases, with 23 bases between them. This CDR3 comprises 18 residues. CDR1 is MDHEN and CDR2 is SYDVKM in the germline V gene.

This clone was detected many times. V usage is TRBV4-2 and J usage is TRBJ1-1, with 7 bases aligning to TRBD1. The germline gives CDR1 LGHNA, CDR2 YNFKEQ. The V and J ends lost 7 bases and 5 bases, in that order; junction bases with no gene match: 10. The CDR3 totals 14 residues. The DNA of the CDR3 is TGTGCCAGCACCACACTGACAGGGATTACTGAAGCTTTCTTT. It specifies CASTTLTGITEAFF.

Many counts were recorded for this clone. CDR3 residues: CASSLEDQDTQYF. The CDR3 bases are TGTGCCAGCAGCTTGGAGGACCAAGATACGCAGTATTTT. The chain is built from TRBV13 and TRBJ2-3, with a possible D match to TRBD2 (5 bases). Germline V lookup: CDR1 PRHDT, CDR2 FYEKMQ (reference sequence). V dropped 3 bases and J dropped 5 bases, with 9 bases sitting between them. The CDR3 sequence is 13 residues long. The full variable domain, its missing parts supplied by reference TRBV13 and TRBJ2-3, is AAGVIQSPRHLIKEKRETATLKCYPIPRHDTVYWYQQGPGQDPQFLISFYEKMQSDKGSIPDRFSAQQFSDYHSELNMSSLELGDSALYFCASSLEDQDTQYFGPGTRLTVL.

There are a few counts of this clone. This chain links TRBV6-1 with TRBJ2-1; no clear D gene. V shed 2 bases and J shed 4 bases, with 12 bases lying between them. The CDR3 runs 15 residues. The germline V gene encodes CDR1 MNHNS and CDR2 SASEGT. CDR3 region: CASSEMWISYNEQFF. The DNA of the CDR3 is TGTGCCAGCAGTGAAATGTGGATATCGTACAATGAGCAGTTCTTC.

This clone was recorded at least ten times. V and J are TRBV2 and TRBJ1-1; D is possibly TRBD1 (6 bases). The CDR3 totals 12 residues. Germline CDR1 is SNHLY and CDR2 is FYNNEI. V lost 6 bases, J lost 6 bases, and 11 bases lay in between. The CDR3 nucleotides are TGTGCCAGCAGCCAGGGGAGGGCTGAAGCTTTCTTT. It is translated as CASSQGRAEAFF.

In this sample, this clone turned up a few times. A much larger clonotype is one base distant, so this may be a read error. The V and J genes are TRBV6-1 and TRBJ2-3; D gene ambiguous. The CDR3 contains 13 residues. Trimming shortened V by 6 bases and J by 2 bases, and 9 bases separated the two germline ends. Germline lookup yields CDR1 MNHNS and CDR2 SASEGT. The CDR3 is CASRPSTTDTQYF. For the CDR3, the DNA is TGTGCCAGCAGACCCTCCACCACAGATACGCAGTATTTT.

In this sample, this clone turned up many times. The chain is built from TRBV11-2 and TRBJ2-7; TRBD1 or TRBD2 may be the D gene (6 bases each). V lost 5 bases to trimming and J lost 0 bases, with 14 bases between them. Germline assignment: CDR1 SGHAT and CDR2 FQNNGV. The CDR3 totals 15 residues. The CDR3 coding sequence is TGTGCCAGCAGCCCAGGGGACTCAAGCTCCTACGAGCAGTACTTC. Translation gives CASSPGDSSSYEQYF.

The chain recombines TRBV30 with TRBJ1-4; D is unresolved. This CDR3 region has 13 residues. V was trimmed by 2 bases and J by 6 bases, leaving 10 bases between them. Germline V gene data show CDR1 as GTSNPN and CDR2 as SVGIG (reference sequence). The CDR3 reads CAWSPGLDEKLFF. The CDR3 DNA is TGTGCCTGGAGTCCCGGGCTCGATGAAAAACTGTTTTTT.

In its sample, this clone was seen a few times. J is TRBJ2-3 and V is TRBV6-1; 7 bases are a match to TRBD2. The germline CDR1 and CDR2 sequences are MNHNS and SASEGT. V lost 4 bases, J lost 5 bases, and 9 bases stayed unmatched. The CDR3 is made up of 15 amino acids. The CDR3 spells CASSASRDYIDTQYF. The CDR3 bases are TGTGCCAGCAGTGCCAGCCGGGACTACATAGATACGCAGTATTTT.

This clone was recorded many times. This chain links TRBV4-1 with TRBJ1-3, with D possibly being TRBD1 (5 bases). This CDR3 is built from 14 residues. The germline gives CDR1 MGHRA, CDR2 YSYEKL. Trimming took off 0 bases at V and 7 bases at J, with 10 bases between the two ends. The chain's CDR3 is CASSQEGPGNTIYF. The CDR3 nucleotides are TGCGCCAGCAGCCAAGAGGGCCCAGGGAACACCATATATTTT.

A word on this clone: Germline is not matched at one junction end, which may reflect a read error. The chain links TRBV11-1 to TRBJ2-7, with TRBD2 as a possible D gene (7 bases). Germline V gene lookup returns CDR1 SGHAT and CDR2 FQDESV (reference sequence). The CDR3 has 17 residues. CDR3 DNA: TGTGCCATCAGCGCGGGGGAGGGGGTTGTAAACTCCTACGAGCAGTACTTC. It encodes CAISAGEGVVNSYEQYF. Together with reference TRBV11-1 and TRBJ2-7, the CDR3 gives the full variable domain: EAEVAQSPRYKITEKSQAVAFWCDPISGHATLYWYRQILGQGPELLVQFQDESVVDDSQLPKDRFSAERLKGVDSTLKIQPAELGDSAMYLCAISAGEGVVNSYEQYFGPGTRLTVT.

The CDR3, as DNA: TGTGCCAGCAGTAGGGGATCTATCGCCTACGAGCAGTACTTC. This codes for CASSRGSIAYEQYF. The rearrangement links TRBV6-1 to TRBJ2-7; D is possibly TRBD1 (5 bases). Germline V gene sequence: CDR1 MNHNS, CDR2 SASEGT. V lost 5 bases and J 2 bases, leaving 13 bases between the germline ends. This CDR3 has 14 amino acids.

This clone has at least ten counts. The V call is TRBV20-1, the J call TRBJ2-2; D is possibly TRBD2 (6 bases). The V gene's germline CDR1 is DFQATT and CDR2 SNEGSKA (reference sequence). This CDR3 comprises 13 residues. CDR3 nucleotides: TGCAGCGGAGCGGGTGTGAACACCGGGGAGCTGTTTTTT. Translation: CSGAGVNTGELFF.

CDR3 loop: CASSPAVSGNTIYF. The CDR3 region has the DNA TGTGCCAGCAGCCCGGCGGTATCTGGAAACACCATATATTTT. V and J are TRBV7-2 and TRBJ1-3; D ambiguous. The CDR3 is 14 residues long. V gave up 5 bases and J gave up 1 base, with 9 bases separating them. The germline V gene encodes CDR1 SGHTA and CDR2 FQGNSA.

This clone was detected ten times or more. The rearrangement joins TRBV10-3 to TRBJ1-1; perhaps TRBD1 as D (6 bases). Per germline, CDR1 ENHRY and CDR2 SYGVKD. V was pared by 7 bases and J by 7 bases, with 16 bases between. CDR3 length: 13 amino acids. The DNA of the CDR3 is TGTGCCATCAAGGCACAGGGTGATAGTGAAGCTTTCTTT. Its translation is CAIKAQGDSEAFF.

CDR3 sequence: CASSIGTSIDTQYF. For the CDR3, the DNA is TGCGCCAGCAGCATAGGGACTTCCATAGATACGCAGTATTTT. V gene TRBV5-1 combines with J gene TRBJ2-3, with D perhaps TRBD2 (6 bases). This CDR3 is 14 amino acids long. Trimming took 4 bases from V and 5 from J, leaving 14 bases between them. The germline V gene encodes CDR1 SGHRS and CDR2 YFSETQ.